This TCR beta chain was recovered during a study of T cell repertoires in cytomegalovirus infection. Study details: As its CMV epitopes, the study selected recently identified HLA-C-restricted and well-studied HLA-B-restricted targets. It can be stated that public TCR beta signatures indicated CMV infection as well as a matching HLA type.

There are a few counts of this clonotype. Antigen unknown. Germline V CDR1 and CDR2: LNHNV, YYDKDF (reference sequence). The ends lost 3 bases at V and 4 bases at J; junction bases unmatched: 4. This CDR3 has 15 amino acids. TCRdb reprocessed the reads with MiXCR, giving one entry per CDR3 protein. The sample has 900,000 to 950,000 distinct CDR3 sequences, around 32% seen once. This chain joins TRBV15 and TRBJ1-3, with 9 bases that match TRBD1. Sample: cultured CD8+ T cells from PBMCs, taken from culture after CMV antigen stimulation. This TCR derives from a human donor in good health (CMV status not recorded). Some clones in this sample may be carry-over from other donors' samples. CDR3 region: CATSSGTGQGNTIYF. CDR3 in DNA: TGTGCCACCAGCAGTGGGACAGGGCAGGGAAACACCATATATTTT.